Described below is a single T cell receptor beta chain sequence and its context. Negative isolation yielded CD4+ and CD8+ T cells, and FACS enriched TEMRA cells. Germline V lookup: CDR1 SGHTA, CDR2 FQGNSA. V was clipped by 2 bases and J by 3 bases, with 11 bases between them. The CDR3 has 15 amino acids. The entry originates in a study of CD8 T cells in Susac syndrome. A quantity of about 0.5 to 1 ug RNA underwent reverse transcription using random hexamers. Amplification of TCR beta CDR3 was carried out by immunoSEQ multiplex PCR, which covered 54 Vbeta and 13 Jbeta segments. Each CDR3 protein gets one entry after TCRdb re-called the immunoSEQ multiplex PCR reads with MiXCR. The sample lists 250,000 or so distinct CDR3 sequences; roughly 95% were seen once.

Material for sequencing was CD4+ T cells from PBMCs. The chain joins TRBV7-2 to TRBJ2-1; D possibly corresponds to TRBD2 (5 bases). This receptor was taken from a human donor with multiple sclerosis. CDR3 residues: CASSLSGSLYNEQFF. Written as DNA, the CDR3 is TGTGCCAGCAGCTTAAGCGGATCCCTCTACAATGAGCAGTTCTTC.